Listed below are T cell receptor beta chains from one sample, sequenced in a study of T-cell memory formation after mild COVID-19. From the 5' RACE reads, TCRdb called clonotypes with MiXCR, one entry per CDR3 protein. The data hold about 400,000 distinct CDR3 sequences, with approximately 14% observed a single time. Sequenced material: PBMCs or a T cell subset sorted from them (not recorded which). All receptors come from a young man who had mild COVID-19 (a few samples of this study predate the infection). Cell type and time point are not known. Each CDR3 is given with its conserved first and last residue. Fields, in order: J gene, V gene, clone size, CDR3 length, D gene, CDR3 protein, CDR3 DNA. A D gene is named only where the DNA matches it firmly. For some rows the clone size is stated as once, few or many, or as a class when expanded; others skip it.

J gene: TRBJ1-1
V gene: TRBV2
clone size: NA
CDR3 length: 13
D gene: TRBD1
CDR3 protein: CASCQGANTEAFF
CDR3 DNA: TGTGCCAGCTGTCAGGGGGCGAACACTGAAGCTTTCTTT

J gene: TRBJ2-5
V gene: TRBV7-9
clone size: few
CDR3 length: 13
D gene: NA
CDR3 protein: CASSSRALETQYF
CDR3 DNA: TGTGCCAGCAGCTCCCGGGCCTTAGAGACCCAGTACTTC

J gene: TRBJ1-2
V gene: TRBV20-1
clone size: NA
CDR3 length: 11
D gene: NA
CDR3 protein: CSASPQSGYTF
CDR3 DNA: TGCAGTGCCTCGCCCCAGAGTGGCTACACCTTC

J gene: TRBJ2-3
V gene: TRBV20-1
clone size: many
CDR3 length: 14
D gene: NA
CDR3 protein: CSARGVGGTDTQYF
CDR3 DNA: TGCAGTGCTAGGGGGGTTGGGGGCACAGATACGCAGTATTTT

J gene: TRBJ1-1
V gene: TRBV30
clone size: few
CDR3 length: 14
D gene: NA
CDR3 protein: CAWQSGPVQAEAFF
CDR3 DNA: TGTGCCTGGCAATCCGGGCCAGTACAGGCTGAAGCTTTCTTT

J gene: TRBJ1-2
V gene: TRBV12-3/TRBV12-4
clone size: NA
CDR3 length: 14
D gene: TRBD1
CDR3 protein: CASSWDRGNYGYTF
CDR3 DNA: TGTGCCAGCAGTTGGGACAGGGGAAACTATGGCTACACCTTC

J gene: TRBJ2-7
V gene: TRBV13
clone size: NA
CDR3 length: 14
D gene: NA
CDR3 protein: CASSERDNSYEQYF
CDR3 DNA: TGTGCCAGCAGCGAGAGGGACAACTCCTACGAGCAGTACTTC

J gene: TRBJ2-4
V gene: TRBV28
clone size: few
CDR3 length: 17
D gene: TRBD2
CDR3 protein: CASSFLVLAGDPNIQYF
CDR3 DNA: TGTGCCAGCAGTTTTCTAGTGCTAGCGGGGGACCCGAACATTCAGTACTTC

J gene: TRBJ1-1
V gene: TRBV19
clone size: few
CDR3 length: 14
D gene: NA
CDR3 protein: CASPPPGEGTEAFF
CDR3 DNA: TGTGCCAGTCCCCCCCCAGGGGAGGGTACTGAAGCTTTCTTT

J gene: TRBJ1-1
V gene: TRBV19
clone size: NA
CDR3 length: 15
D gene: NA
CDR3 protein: CASTDPGGMNTEAFF
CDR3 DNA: TGTGCCAGTACCGATCCTGGGGGGATGAACACTGAAGCTTTCTTT

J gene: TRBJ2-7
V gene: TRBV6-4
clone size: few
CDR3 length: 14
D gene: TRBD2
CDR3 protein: CASSDGTSGGEQYF
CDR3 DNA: TGTGCCAGCAGTGACGGGACTAGCGGGGGCGAGCAGTACTTC

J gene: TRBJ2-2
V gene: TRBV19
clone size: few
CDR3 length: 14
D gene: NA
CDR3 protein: CASTDRRGVGELFF
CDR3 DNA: TGTGCCAGTACTGATCGGCGAGGTGTCGGGGAGCTGTTTTTT

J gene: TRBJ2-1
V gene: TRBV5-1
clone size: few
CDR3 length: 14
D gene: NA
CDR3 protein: CASSPRDIGNEQFF
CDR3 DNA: TGCGCCAGCAGCCCCCGGGACATTGGCAATGAGCAGTTCTTC

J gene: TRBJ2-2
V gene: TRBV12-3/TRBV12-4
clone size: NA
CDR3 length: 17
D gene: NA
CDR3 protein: CASSFQVAARNTGELFF
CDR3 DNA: TGTGCCAGCAGTTTTCAGGTGGCAGCAAGGAACACCGGGGAGCTGTTTTTT

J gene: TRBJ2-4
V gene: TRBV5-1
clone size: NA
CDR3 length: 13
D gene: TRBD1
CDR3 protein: CASNKGQGNIQYF
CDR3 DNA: TGCGCCAGCAATAAGGGACAGGGAAACATTCAGTACTTC

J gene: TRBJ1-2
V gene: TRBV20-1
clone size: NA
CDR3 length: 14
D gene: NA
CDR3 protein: CSARDQGQRYGYTF
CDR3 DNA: TGCAGTGCTAGAGATCAAGGACAGCGATATGGCTACACCTTC

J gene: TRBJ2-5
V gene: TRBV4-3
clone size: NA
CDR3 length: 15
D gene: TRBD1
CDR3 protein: CASSQDRQGAETQYF
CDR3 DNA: TGCGCCAGCAGCCAAGATCGGCAGGGGGCAGAGACCCAGTACTTC

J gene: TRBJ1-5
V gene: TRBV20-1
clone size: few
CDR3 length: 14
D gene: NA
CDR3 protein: CSARSSDGQARQHF
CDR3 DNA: TGCAGTGCTAGAAGCAGTGATGGACAAGCGCGTCAGCATTTT

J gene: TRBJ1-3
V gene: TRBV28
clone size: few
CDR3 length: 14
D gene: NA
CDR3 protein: CASSQQGQGNTIYF
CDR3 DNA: TGTGCCAGCAGTCAACAGGGACAAGGAAACACCATATATTTT

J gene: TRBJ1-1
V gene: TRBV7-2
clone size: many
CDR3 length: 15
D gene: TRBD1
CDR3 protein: CASSLGQGQITEAFF
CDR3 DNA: TGTGCCAGCAGCTTAGGACAGGGGCAGATCACTGAAGCTTTCTTT

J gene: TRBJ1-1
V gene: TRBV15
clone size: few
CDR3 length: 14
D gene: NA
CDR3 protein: CATSRRPLNTEAFF
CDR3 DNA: TGTGCCACCAGCAGGCGACCACTAAACACTGAAGCTTTCTTT

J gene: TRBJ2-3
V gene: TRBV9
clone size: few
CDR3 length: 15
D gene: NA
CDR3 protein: CASQNSGTSTDTQYF
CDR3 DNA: TGTGCCAGCCAAAATAGCGGAACTAGCACAGATACGCAGTATTTT

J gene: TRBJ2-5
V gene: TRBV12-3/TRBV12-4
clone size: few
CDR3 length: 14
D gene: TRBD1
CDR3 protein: CASSLEGAQETQYF
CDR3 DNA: TGTGCCAGCAGTTTAGAGGGGGCACAAGAGACCCAGTACTTC

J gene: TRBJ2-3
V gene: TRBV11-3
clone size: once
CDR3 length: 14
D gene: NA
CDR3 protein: CASSLDGATDTQYF
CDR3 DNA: TGTGCCAGCAGCTTAGATGGGGCAACAGATACGCAGTATTTT

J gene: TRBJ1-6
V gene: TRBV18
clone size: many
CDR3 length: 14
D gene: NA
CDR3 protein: CASSQSTQSSPLHF
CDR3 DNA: TGTGCCAGCTCGCAATCTACCCAATCTTCACCCCTCCACTTT

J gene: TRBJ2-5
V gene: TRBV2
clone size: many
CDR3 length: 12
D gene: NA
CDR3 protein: CASSEYQETQYF
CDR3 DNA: TGTGCCAGCAGTGAATACCAAGAGACCCAGTACTTC

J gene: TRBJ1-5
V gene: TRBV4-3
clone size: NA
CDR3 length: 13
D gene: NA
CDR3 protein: CASSQDNRQPQHF
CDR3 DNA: TGCGCCAGCAGCCAAGATAACCGGCAGCCCCAGCATTTT

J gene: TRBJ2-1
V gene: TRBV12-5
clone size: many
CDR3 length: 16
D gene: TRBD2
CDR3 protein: CASGLVLAGSYNEQFF
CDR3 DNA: TGTGCTAGTGGTTTGGTACTAGCGGGGTCCTACAATGAGCAGTTCTTC

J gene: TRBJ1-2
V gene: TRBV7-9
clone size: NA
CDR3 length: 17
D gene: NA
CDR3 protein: CASSLPPWGPTFYGYTF
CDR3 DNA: TGTGCCAGCAGCTTACCCCCATGGGGGCCGACCTTCTATGGCTACACCTTC

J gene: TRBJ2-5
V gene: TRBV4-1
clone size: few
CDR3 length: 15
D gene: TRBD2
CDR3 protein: CASSRTSGGGETQYF
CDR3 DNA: TGCGCCAGCAGCCGGACTAGCGGGGGGGGAGAGACCCAGTACTTC

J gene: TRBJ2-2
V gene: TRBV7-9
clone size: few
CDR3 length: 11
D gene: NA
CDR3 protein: CANGNTGELFF
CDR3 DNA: TGTGCCAATGGGAACACCGGGGAGCTGTTTTTT

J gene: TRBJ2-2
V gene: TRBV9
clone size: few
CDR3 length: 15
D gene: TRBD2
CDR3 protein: CASSGSGGPSGELFF
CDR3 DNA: TGTGCCAGCAGCGGGTCGGGGGGGCCTTCCGGGGAGCTGTTTTTT

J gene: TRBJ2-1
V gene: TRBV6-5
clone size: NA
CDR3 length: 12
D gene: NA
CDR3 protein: CATSGTYNEQFF
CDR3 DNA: TGTGCCACCTCCGGGACCTACAATGAGCAGTTCTTC

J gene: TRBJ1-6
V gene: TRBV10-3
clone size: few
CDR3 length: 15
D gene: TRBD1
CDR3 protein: CAITLDRRGEGPLHF
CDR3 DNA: TGTGCCATCACCCTGGACAGGCGCGGGGAGGGGCCCCTCCACTTT

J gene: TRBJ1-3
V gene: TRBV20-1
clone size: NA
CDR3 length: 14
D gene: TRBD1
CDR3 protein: CSARGTGRGNTIYF
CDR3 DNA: TGCAGTGCTAGAGGGACAGGGCGAGGAAACACCATATATTTT

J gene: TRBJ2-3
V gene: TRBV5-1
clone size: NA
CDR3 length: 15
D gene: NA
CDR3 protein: CASSPRLLIADTQYF
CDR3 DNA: TGCGCCAGCAGTCCCAGGTTACTCATAGCAGATACGCAGTATTTT

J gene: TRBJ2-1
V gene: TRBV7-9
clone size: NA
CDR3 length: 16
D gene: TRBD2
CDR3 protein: CASSSPYSGGGNEQFF
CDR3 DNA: TGTGCCAGCAGCTCCCCCTATAGCGGGGGAGGCAATGAGCAGTTCTTC

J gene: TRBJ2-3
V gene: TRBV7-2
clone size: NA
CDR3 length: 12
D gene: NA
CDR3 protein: CASRLGVDTQYF
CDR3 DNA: TGTGCCAGCAGGCTAGGTGTGGATACGCAGTATTTT

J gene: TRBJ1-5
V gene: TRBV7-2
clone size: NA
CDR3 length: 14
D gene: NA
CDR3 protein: CASSSRTGNQPQHF
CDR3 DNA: TGTGCCAGCAGCTCACGGACGGGGAATCAGCCCCAGCATTTT

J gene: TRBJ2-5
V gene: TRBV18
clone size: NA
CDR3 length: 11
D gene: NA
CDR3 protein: CASSQQGTQYF
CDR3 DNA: TGTGCCAGCTCACAACAAGGGACCCAGTACTTC